Following are 27 T cell receptor beta chains from one sample sequenced in a study of blood T cell repertoires in COVID-19. The repertoire was sequenced with immunoSEQ multiplex PCR; TCRdb's copy has only in-frame clones and lacks some. The sample contains some 43,000 clones, about four fifths of which appear only once. The sequenced sample consisted of peripheral blood. These receptors originate from a man aged 35 to 55 with active or convalescent COVID-19.

V gene TRBV7-3 combines with J gene TRBJ2-5; D may be TRBD2 (6 bases). Trimming shortened V by 1 base and J by 3 bases, and 9 bases separated the two germline ends. This CDR3 region has 14 residues. The germline V gene encodes CDR1 SGHTA and CDR2 FQGTGA. CDR3 loop: CASSLNAGKETQYF. The CDR3 bases are TGTGCCAGCAGCTTAAACGCGGGGAAAGAGACCCAGTACTTC.

This chain joins TRBV28 and TRBJ1-3, with 8 bases fitting TRBD1. Germline-derived CDR1 and CDR2 are MDHEN and SYDVKM. The CDR3 is 14 amino acids. V lost 4 bases, J lost 2 bases, and 1 base stayed unmatched. As DNA, the CDR3 is TGTGCCAGCAGTTCGACAGGGGCTGGAAACACCATATATTTT. It codes for CASSSTGAGNTIYF.

The chain employs TRBV9 and TRBJ2-5; no firm D call. The CDR3 length is 15 residues. The V and J ends lost 4 bases and 5 bases respectively, with 18 bases between them. The V gene's germline CDR1 is SGDLS and CDR2 YYNGEE. CDR3: CASSSETRGMETQYF. The CDR3, as DNA: TGTGCCAGCAGCTCCGAGACCCGAGGAATGGAGACCCAGTACTTC.

In this sample, this clone turned up once. The J gene is TRBJ1-1, the V gene TRBV7-6; 7 bases match TRBD1. This CDR3 region has 14 residues. Germline lookup yields CDR1 SGHVS and CDR2 FNYEAQ. The ends lost 1 base at V and 4 bases at J; junction bases unmatched: 3. The CDR3 spells CASSLGNRGTEAFF. The DNA for the CDR3 is TGTGCCAGCAGCTTAGGGAACAGGGGCACTGAAGCTTTCTTT.

The V call is TRBV28, the J call TRBJ1-5, with a possible D match to TRBD1 (5 bases). The CDR3 runs 16 residues. V lost 6 bases and J 7 bases, leaving 22 bases between the germline ends. Germline V lookup: CDR1 MDHEN, CDR2 SYDVKM. The CDR3 nucleotides read TGTGCCAGCAGACGACCACACCGGGACTTATTACAGCCCCAGCATTTT. Translated: CASRRPHRDLLQPQHF.

The chain employs TRBV19 and TRBJ1-2; D not certain. From germline, CDR1 is LNHDA and CDR2 SQIVND (reference sequence). This CDR3 spans 12 amino acids. V lost 10 bases to trimming and J lost 3 bases, with 12 bases between them. CDR3 sequence (DNA): TGTGCCACAGTAGAGGGTGACTATGGCTACACCTTC. This encodes CATVEGDYGYTF. The full variable domain, rest sourced from reference TRBV19 and TRBJ1-2, is DGGITQSPKYLFRKEGQNVTLSCEQNLNHDAMYWYRQDPGQGLRLIYYSQIVNDFQKGDIAEGYSVSREKKESFPLTVTSAQKNPTAFYLCATVEGDYGYTFGSGTRLTVV.

This chain links TRBV10-3 with TRBJ2-7, with D possibly matching TRBD1 (6 bases). The V gene's germline CDR1 is ENHRY and CDR2 SYGVKD. V gave up 4 bases and J gave up 2 bases, with 15 bases separating them. This CDR3 has 15 amino acids. The CDR3 DNA reads TGTGCCATCAGTGCCGGGTCAGGGGAGACCTACGAGCAGTACTTC. Translated: CAISAGSGETYEQYF.

V gene TRBV19 combines with J gene TRBJ1-2, with D possibly being TRBD1 (5 bases). This CDR3 region has 12 residues. V lost 6 bases to trimming and J lost 8 bases, with 13 bases between them. Germline CDR1 and CDR2: LNHDA and SQIVND (reference sequence). CDR3 in amino acids: CASRQGREGYTF. CDR3 bases: TGTGCCAGTAGGCAGGGTAGGGAAGGCTACACCTTC.

The chain employs TRBV7-8 and TRBJ2-5; D remains ambiguous. The germline V gene encodes CDR1 SGHVS and CDR2 FQNEAQ. Trimming left V 4 bases short and J 2 bases short, with 8 bases between. The CDR3 has 13 residues. CDR3 protein: CASSYMLQETQYF. CDR3 DNA sequence: TGTGCCAGCAGCTATATGTTACAAGAGACCCAGTACTTC. Full variable domain (outside the CDR3, taken from reference TRBV7-8 and TRBJ2-5): GAGVSQSPRYKVAKRGQDVALRCDPISGHVSLFWYQQALGQGPEFLTYFQNEAQLDKSGLPSDRFFAERPEGSVSTLKIQRTQQEDSAVYLCASSYMLQETQYFGPGTRLLVL.

This chain connects TRBV30 to TRBJ2-2; D is perhaps TRBD2 (5 bases). The ends were cut back, 3 bases at V and 4 bases at J, with 12 bases in the middle. The CDR3 is 14 residues long. Germline V gives CDR1 GTSNPN, CDR2 SVGIG (reference sequence). The CDR3 DNA follows: TGTGCCTGGAGGGACTCGTCTCGCACCGGGGAGCTGTTTTTT. This encodes CAWRDSSRTGELFF.

The chain joins TRBV3-1 (or the pseudogene TRBV3-2) to TRBJ1-4; 8 bases line up with TRBD1. Germline lookup yields CDR1 LGHDT and CDR2 YNNKEL (reference sequence). Trimming removed 4 bases from V and 7 bases from J; junction bases left unmatched: 8. There are 15 residues in the CDR3. CDR3 protein: CASSRLTGEGEKLFF. The CDR3 nucleotides read TGTGCCAGCAGCCGATTGACAGGGGAGGGTGAAAAACTGTTTTTT.

The chain couples TRBV5-1 to TRBJ2-1; D remains unclear. CDR1 is SGHRS and CDR2 is YFSETQ in the germline V gene. V shed 4 bases and J shed 8 bases, with 10 bases lying between them. The CDR3 spans 12 residues. The CDR3 sequence is CASSPTQDEQFF. The CDR3 nucleotides are TGCGCCAGCAGCCCTACGCAGGATGAGCAGTTCTTC.

The J gene is TRBJ2-2, the V gene TRBV7-9, with 9 bases fitting TRBD1. V gave up 7 bases and J gave up 4 bases; unmatched junction bases: 16. The CDR3 is made up of 18 amino acids. CDR1 and CDR2 from the germline V gene are SEHNR and FQNEAQ (reference sequence). The CDR3 nucleotides are TGTGCCAGCAACCCCCGTGAGCTGGACAGGGGATTCACCGGGGAGCTGTTTTTT. It is translated as CASNPRELDRGFTGELFF.

V is TRBV4-1 and J is TRBJ2-5; D is perhaps TRBD1 (6 bases). Germline V gene lookup returns CDR1 MGHRA and CDR2 YSYEKL. With 2 bases removed from V and 0 bases from J, the gap between germline ends came to 10 bases. There are 15 residues in the CDR3. The CDR3 DNA is TGCGCCAGCAGCCAAAATGGACAGAACCAAGAGACCCAGTACTTC. Its translation: CASSQNGQNQETQYF.

This clone has a handful of counts. The chain joins TRBV14 to TRBJ1-6; TRBD1 might be the D (6 bases). Trimming removed 0 bases at V and 10 bases at J, with 13 bases between. The CDR3 extends over 15 amino acids. Looked up from germline, CDR1 is SGHDN and CDR2 is FVKESK. The DNA for the CDR3 is TGTGCCAGCAGCCAAGAGGCGGTCCAGGGGTCACCCCTCCACTTT. The encoded protein is CASSQEAVQGSPLHF. Based on the CDR3 plus reference TRBV14 and TRBJ1-6, the full variable domain is EAGVTQFPSHSVIEKGQTVTLRCDPISGHDNLYWYRRVMGKEIKFLLHFVKESKQDESGMPNNRFLAERTGGTYSTLKVQPAELEDSGVYFCASSQEAVQGSPLHFGNGTRLTVT.

The chain carries TRBV5-7 and TRBJ2-7, with D perhaps matching TRBD1 (5 bases). TRBV5-7 is filed as an ORF, its function uncertain. The CDR3 sequence is 11 residues long. The germline V and J ends were trimmed by 8 bases and 2 bases, with 8 bases remaining between them. CDR3 protein: CARDKAYEQYF. The CDR3 region has the DNA TGTGCCAGGGACAAGGCCTACGAGCAGTACTTC.

This chain links TRBV7-3 with TRBJ2-5; 7 nucleotides agree with TRBD2. With V trimmed by 6 bases and J by 1 base, 2 bases remained unmatched. Germline CDR1 is SGHTA and CDR2 is FQGTGA. There are 13 residues in the CDR3. CDR3 residues: CASSGGVQETQYF. CDR3 in DNA: TGTGCCAGCAGTGGGGGGGTCCAAGAGACCCAGTACTTC.

J is TRBJ2-7 and V is TRBV27, with a tentative D call TRBD2 (6 bases). V lost 2 bases to trimming and J lost 1 base, with 9 bases between them. CDR3 length: 14 amino acids. The germline gives CDR1 MNHEY, CDR2 SMNVEV (reference sequence). The CDR3 reads CASSLHGSSYEQYF. In nucleotides, the CDR3 is TGTGCCAGCAGTTTACACGGGAGTTCCTACGAGCAGTACTTC.

The rearrangement uses TRBV10-3 and TRBJ2-7; tentatively, D is TRBD2 (6 bases). This CDR3 has 15 amino acids. V was pared by 6 bases and J by 5 bases, with 20 bases between. Germline V gene lookup returns CDR1 ENHRY and CDR2 SYGVKD. The CDR3 region has the DNA TGTGCCATCAGCGAATACCAGGGAGGAGTTAACGAGCAGTACTTC. Amino acid sequence: CAISEYQGGVNEQYF.

The chain carries TRBV27 and TRBJ2-4; the D gene is possibly TRBD1 (6 bases). Germline V gives CDR1 MNHEY, CDR2 SMNVEV (reference sequence). V was clipped by 11 bases and J by 0 bases, with 11 bases between them. This CDR3 has 13 amino acids. Written as DNA, the CDR3 is TGTGCCTCAGGGGCCAGAGCCAAAAACATTCAGTACTTC. It yields the protein CASGARAKNIQYF.

This chain uses TRBV19 with TRBJ1-6, with a possible D match to TRBD1 (6 bases). This CDR3 region has 13 residues. Germline-derived CDR1 and CDR2 are LNHDA and SQIVND (reference sequence). V lost 3 bases to trimming and J lost 7 bases, with 7 bases between them. The CDR3: CASSIQGNSPLHF. The CDR3 DNA sequence: TGTGCCAGTAGTATCCAGGGGAATTCACCCCTCCACTTT.

The chain uses TRBV12-3 or TRBV12-4 and TRBJ2-5; D is unresolved. This CDR3 is built from 13 residues. Trimming removed 4 bases at V and 2 bases at J, with 8 bases between. CDR3 amino acids: CASSSGLQETQYF. The CDR3 DNA sequence: TGTGCCAGCAGTTCTGGGCTTCAAGAGACCCAGTACTTC.

The J gene is TRBJ1-1, the V gene TRBV30, with 7 bases lining up with TRBD1. The germline V gene has CDR1 GTSNPN and CDR2 SVGIG (reference sequence). Trimming cost V 1 base and J 3 bases; bases outside gene matches: 8. This CDR3 comprises 15 residues. The chain's CDR3 is CAWSEIDREDTEAFF. DNA for the CDR3: TGTGCCTGGAGTGAAATTGACAGGGAGGACACTGAAGCTTTCTTT.

The chain recombines TRBV11-3 with TRBJ2-5, with TRBD1 as a possible D gene (6 bases). This CDR3 contains 14 residues. V lost 5 bases and J lost 2, with 12 bases in between. Germline V CDR1 and CDR2: SGHNT, YENEEA. This CDR3 is CASSPPGQQETQYF. The DNA of the CDR3 is TGTGCCAGCAGCCCGCCCGGACAGCAAGAGACCCAGTACTTC.

The genes are TRBV29-1 and TRBJ2-7, with 7 nucleotides matching TRBD1. This CDR3 region has 13 residues. Germline loops: CDR1 SQVTM, CDR2 ANQGSEA. Germline trimming cut 4 bases from V and 0 bases from J; bases unmatched to any gene: 3. The DNA of the CDR3 is TGCAGCGTTGTAGGGGGCCTCTCCTACGAGCAGTACTTC. This translates into CSVVGGLSYEQYF.

There are a few counts of this clone. The rearrangement joins TRBV4-2 to TRBJ1-5; maybe TRBD1 (5 bases). The V gene lost 1 base and the J gene lost 4 bases, with 8 bases spanning the gap. This CDR3 region has 14 residues. From germline, CDR1 is LGHNA and CDR2 YNFKEQ. The CDR3 DNA sequence: TGTGCCAGCAGCCAAGGACAGCAAAATCAGCCCCAGCATTTT. The encoded protein is CASSQGQQNQPQHF.

The rearrangement uses TRBV12-3 or TRBV12-4 and TRBJ2-7, with D possibly TRBD1 on 6 matching bases. The CDR3 has 13 residues. The V gene lost 3 bases and the J gene lost 5 bases, with 11 bases spanning the gap. CDR3 nucleotide sequence: TGTGCCAGCAGTTTCAACAGGGTAGACGAGCAGTACTTC. This gives the protein CASSFNRVDEQYF.